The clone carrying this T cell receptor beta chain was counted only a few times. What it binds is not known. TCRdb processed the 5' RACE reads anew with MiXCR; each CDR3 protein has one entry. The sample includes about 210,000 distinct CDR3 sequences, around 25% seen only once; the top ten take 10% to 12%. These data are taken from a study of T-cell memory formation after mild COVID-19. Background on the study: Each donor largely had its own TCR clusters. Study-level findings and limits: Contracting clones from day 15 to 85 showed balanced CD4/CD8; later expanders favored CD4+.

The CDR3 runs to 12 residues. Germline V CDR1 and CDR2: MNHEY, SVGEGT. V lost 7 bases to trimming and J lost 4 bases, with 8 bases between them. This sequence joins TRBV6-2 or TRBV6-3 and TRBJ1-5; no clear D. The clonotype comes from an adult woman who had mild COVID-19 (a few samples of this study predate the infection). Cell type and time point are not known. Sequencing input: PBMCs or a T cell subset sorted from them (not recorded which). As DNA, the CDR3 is TGTGCCAGCAAAGGTGCGAATCAGCCCCAGCATTTT. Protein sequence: CASKGANQPQHF.